What follows are 16 T cell receptor beta chains derived from one specimen sequenced in a study of blood T cell repertoires in COVID-19. The table came from immunoSEQ multiplex PCR; TCRdb's copy has only in-frame clones and leaves some out. The sample holds 300,000 or so clones, about nine tenths seen once. Material: peripheral blood. Receptors originate from a woman in her thirties or forties with acute or convalescent COVID-19.

The chain links TRBV2 to TRBJ1-1; D gene ambiguous. The CDR3 consists of 13 residues. Germline V gene data show CDR1 as SNHLY and CDR2 as FYNNEI. V lost 5 bases, J lost 3 bases, and 10 bases lay in between. The CDR3 DNA reads TGTGCCAGCAGTATACAAACGTACACTGAAGCTTTCTTT. Its translation is CASSIQTYTEAFF.

The V call is TRBV30, the J call TRBJ1-6, with 8 bases lining up with TRBD1. The germline V gene encodes CDR1 GTSNPN and CDR2 SVGIG (reference sequence). This CDR3 is built from 13 residues. With V trimmed by 4 bases and J by 5 bases, 1 base remained unmatched. The CDR3 is CAWTGQDNSPLHF. CDR3 coding DNA: TGTGCCTGGACGGGACAGGATAATTCACCCCTCCACTTT.

The V gene is TRBV24-1, the J gene TRBJ2-1, with D perhaps matching TRBD1 (5 bases). The CDR3 loop spans 16 amino acids. Per the germline V gene, CDR1 is KGHDR and CDR2 is SFDVKD. V lost 0 bases and J 5 bases, leaving 13 bases between the germline ends. CDR3 amino acids: CATSDLMGPENNEQFF. In DNA form, the CDR3 reads TGTGCCACCAGTGATTTGATGGGGCCCGAAAACAATGAGCAGTTCTTC.

The chain uses TRBV10-3 and TRBJ1-2; the match to TRBD1 covers 11 bases. CDR1 and CDR2 (germline): ENHRY, SYGVKD. The CDR3 consists of 15 residues. The ends lost 6 bases at V and 3 bases at J; junction bases unmatched: 6. This chain's CDR3 is CAISDRTGGDYGYTF. The CDR3 region has the DNA TGTGCCATCAGCGACCGGACAGGGGGCGACTATGGCTACACCTTC.

CDR3 amino acids: CASRTGTVYGYTF. The CDR3 nucleotides read TGTGCCAGCAGGACCGGGACAGTTTATGGCTACACCTTC. The chain uses TRBV6-5 and TRBJ1-2; the match to TRBD1 covers 7 bases. V dropped 6 bases and J dropped 5; count of bases not matched to a gene: 6. Germline V gives CDR1 MNHEY, CDR2 SVGAGI. The CDR3 extends over 13 amino acids.

The V call is TRBV10-3, the J call TRBJ1-5, with D possibly TRBD1 on 5 matching bases. The germline CDR1 and CDR2 sequences are ENHRY and SYGVKD. CDR3 length equals 13 residues. The ends were cut back, 7 bases at V and 5 bases at J, with 12 bases in the middle. The CDR3 reads CAIKDTLDQPQHF. In DNA form, the CDR3 reads TGTGCCATCAAGGACACCTTAGATCAGCCCCAGCATTTT.

The chain joins TRBV2 to TRBJ1-1; perhaps TRBD1 as D (6 bases). CDR1 SNHLY and CDR2 FYNNEI come from the germline V gene. With 0 bases removed from V and 1 base from J, the gap between germline ends came to 12 bases. The CDR3 is 16 amino acids. The CDR3 sequence is CASSEALWDKNTEAFF. The CDR3 nucleotides read TGTGCCAGCAGTGAAGCTCTCTGGGACAAGAACACTGAAGCTTTCTTT.

V gene TRBV27 combines with J gene TRBJ1-5; D unresolved. The CDR3 loop spans 13 amino acids. V lost 4 bases and J lost 4, with 8 bases in between. Germline values: CDR1 MNHEY, CDR2 SMNVEV (reference sequence). CDR3 region: CASSWAGNQPQHF. The DNA of the CDR3 is TGTGCCAGCAGTTGGGCGGGGAATCAGCCCCAGCATTTT.

The chain recombines TRBV4-1 with TRBJ1-2, with D tentatively TRBD1 (5 bases). This CDR3 has 14 amino acids. Looked up from germline, CDR1 is MGHRA and CDR2 is YSYEKL. The germline V and J ends were trimmed by 3 bases and 8 bases, with 16 bases remaining between them. Here the CDR3 reads CASSQPMAGGGYTF. DNA for the CDR3: TGCGCCAGCAGCCAGCCTATGGCGGGGGGGGGCTACACCTTC.

The chain is built from TRBV5-1 and TRBJ2-1; 11 positions match TRBD1. Germline V gene data show CDR1 as SGHRS and CDR2 as YFSETQ. The CDR3 has 16 amino acids. V was clipped by 6 bases and J by 5 bases; unmatched bases: 10. In DNA form, the CDR3 reads TGCGCCAGCAACTATGGCCGGACAGGGGGCCACAATGAGCAGTTCTTC. It is translated as CASNYGRTGGHNEQFF. Using reference TRBV5-1 and TRBJ2-1 for the parts outside the CDR3, the full variable domain is KAGVTQTPRYLIKTRGQQVTLSCSPISGHRSVSWYQQTPGQGLQFLFEYFSETQRNKGNFPGRFSGRQFSNSRSEMNVSTLELGDSALYLCASNYGRTGGHNEQFFGPGTRLTVL.

The rearrangement links TRBV12-3 or TRBV12-4 to TRBJ1-3, with D unresolved. Trimming left V 3 bases short and J 4 bases short, with 7 bases between. The CDR3 is 13 amino acids. The CDR3 sequence is CASSLREGNTIYF. In nucleotides, the CDR3 is TGTGCCAGCAGTTTGAGGGAGGGAAACACCATATATTTT.

This chain joins TRBV9 and TRBJ2-2; 8 positions match TRBD1. The CDR3 loop spans 16 amino acids. Germline V gene data show CDR1 as SGDLS and CDR2 as YYNGEE. After removal of 0 bases from V and 3 bases from J, the junction contained 4 bases not matched to a gene. The CDR3 region has the DNA TGTGCCAGCAGCGTAGGGACAGGGCGCCACACCGGGGAGCTGTTTTTT. Amino acids: CASSVGTGRHTGELFF.

The chain joins TRBV4-1 to TRBJ1-6; TRBD1 might be the D (6 bases). CDR1 MGHRA and CDR2 YSYEKL come from the germline V gene. CDR3 length equals 15 residues. The V gene lost 1 base and the J gene lost 14 bases, with 18 bases spanning the gap. DNA of the CDR3: TGCGCCAGCAGCCAAGTGGCGGGGGCGCGTATCTCCCTCCACTTT. Translated, it gives CASSQVAGARISLHF.

With regard to this clone: A junction end diverges from the germline sequence, so it may reflect a read error. The chain employs TRBV29-1 and TRBJ2-5; D remains ambiguous. Germline lookup yields CDR1 SQVTM and CDR2 ANQGSEA. There are 13 residues in the CDR3. CDR3 sequence reads: CSATKGIQEPQYF. The CDR3 nucleotides read TGCAGCGCAACTAAAGGTATACAAGAGCCCCAGTACTTC.

This clone has a handful of counts. CDR3 amino acids: CASSAGAGGLTEAFF. The CDR3 nucleotides read TGTGCCAGCAGTGCAGGGGCAGGGGGCCTTACTGAAGCTTTCTTT. The chain is built from TRBV6-4 and TRBJ1-1, with 8 bases aligning to TRBD1. Germline lookup yields CDR1 MRHNA and CDR2 SNTAGT. This CDR3 spans 15 amino acids. The J segment lost 5 bases and the V segment lost 4 bases, leaving 9 bases of the junction unmatched.

The CDR3 DNA reads as TGTGCCAGCAGGGAGGGGCTATACAATGAGCAGTTCTTC. Translated, it gives CASREGLYNEQFF. This chain uses TRBV2 with TRBJ2-1, with D maybe TRBD2 (6 bases). Germline CDR1 SNHLY, CDR2 FYNNEI. The CDR3 spans 13 residues. Trimming left V 6 bases short and J 4 bases short, with 10 bases between. Based on the CDR3 plus reference TRBV2 and TRBJ2-1, the full variable domain is EPEVTQTPSHQVTQMGQEVILRCVPISNHLYFYWYRQILGQKVEFLVSFYNNEISEKSEIFDDQFSVERPDGSNFTLKIRSTKLEDSAMYFCASREGLYNEQFFGPGTRLTVL.